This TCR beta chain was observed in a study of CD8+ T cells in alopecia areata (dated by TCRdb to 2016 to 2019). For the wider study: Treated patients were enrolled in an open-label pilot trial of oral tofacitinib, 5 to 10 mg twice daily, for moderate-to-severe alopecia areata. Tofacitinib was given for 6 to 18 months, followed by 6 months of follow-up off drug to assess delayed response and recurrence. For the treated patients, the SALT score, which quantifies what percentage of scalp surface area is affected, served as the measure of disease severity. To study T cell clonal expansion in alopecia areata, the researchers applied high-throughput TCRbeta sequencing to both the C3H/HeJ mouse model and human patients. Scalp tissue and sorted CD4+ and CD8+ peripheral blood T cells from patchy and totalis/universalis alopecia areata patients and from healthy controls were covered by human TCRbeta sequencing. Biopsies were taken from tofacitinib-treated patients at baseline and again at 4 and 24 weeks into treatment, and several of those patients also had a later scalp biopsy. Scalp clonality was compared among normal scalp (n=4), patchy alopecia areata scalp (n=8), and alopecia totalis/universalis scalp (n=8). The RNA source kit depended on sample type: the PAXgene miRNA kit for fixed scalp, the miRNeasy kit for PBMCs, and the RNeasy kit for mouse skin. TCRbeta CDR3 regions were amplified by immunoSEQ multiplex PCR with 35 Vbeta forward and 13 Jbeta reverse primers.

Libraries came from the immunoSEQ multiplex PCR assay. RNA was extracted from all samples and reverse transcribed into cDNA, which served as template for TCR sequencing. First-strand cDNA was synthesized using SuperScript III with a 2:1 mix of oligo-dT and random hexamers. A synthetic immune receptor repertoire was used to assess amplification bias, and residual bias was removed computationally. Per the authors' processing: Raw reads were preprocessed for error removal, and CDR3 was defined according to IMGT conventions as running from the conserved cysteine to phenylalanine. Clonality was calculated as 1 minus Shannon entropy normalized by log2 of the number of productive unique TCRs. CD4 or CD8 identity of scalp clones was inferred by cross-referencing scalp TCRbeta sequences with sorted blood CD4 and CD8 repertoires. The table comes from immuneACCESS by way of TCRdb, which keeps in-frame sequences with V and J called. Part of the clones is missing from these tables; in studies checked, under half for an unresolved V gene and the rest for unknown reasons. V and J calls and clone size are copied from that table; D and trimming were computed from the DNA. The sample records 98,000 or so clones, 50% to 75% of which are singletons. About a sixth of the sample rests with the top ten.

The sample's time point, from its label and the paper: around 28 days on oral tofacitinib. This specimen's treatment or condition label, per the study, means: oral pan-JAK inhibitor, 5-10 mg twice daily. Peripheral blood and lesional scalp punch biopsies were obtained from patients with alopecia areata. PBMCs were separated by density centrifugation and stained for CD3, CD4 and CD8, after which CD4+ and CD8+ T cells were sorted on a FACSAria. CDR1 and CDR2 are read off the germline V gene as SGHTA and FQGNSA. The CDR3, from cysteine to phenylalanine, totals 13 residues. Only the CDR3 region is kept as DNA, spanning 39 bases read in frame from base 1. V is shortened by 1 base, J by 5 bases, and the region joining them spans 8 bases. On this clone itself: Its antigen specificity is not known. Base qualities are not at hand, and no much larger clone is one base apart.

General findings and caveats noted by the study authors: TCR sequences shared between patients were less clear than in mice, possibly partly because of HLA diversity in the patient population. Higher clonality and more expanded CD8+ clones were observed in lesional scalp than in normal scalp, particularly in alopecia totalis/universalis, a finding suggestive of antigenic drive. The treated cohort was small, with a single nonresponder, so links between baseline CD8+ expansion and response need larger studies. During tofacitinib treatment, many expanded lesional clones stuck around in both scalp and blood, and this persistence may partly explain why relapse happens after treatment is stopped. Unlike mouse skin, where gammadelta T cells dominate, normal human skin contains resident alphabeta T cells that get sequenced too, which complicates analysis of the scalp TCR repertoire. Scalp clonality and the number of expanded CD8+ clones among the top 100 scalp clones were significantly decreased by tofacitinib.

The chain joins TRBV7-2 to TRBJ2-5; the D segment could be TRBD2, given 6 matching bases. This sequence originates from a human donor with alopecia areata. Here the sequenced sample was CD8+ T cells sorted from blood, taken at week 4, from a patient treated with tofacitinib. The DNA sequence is TGTGCCAGCAGCTTAGTAGGGACTGAGACCCAGTACTTC. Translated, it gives CASSLVGTETQYF.